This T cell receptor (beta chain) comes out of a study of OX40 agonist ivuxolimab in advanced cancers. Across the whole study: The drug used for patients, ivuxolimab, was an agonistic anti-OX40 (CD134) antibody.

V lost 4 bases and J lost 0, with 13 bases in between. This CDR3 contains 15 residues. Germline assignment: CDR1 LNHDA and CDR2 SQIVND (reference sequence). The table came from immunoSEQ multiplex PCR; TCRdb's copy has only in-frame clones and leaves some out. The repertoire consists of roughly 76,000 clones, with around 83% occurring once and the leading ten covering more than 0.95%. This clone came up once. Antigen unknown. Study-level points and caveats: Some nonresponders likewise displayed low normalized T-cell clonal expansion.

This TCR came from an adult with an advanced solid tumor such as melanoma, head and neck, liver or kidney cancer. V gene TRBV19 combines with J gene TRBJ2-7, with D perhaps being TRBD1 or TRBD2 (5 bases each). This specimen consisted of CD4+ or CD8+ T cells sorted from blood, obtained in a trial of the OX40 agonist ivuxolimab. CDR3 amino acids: CASSRQTGSSYEQYF. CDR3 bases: TGTGCCAGTAGTAGACAGACGGGGAGCTCCTACGAGCAGTACTTC. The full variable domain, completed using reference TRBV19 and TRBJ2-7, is DGGITQSPKYLFRKEGQNVTLSCEQNLNHDAMYWYRQDPGQGLRLIYYSQIVNDFQKGDIAEGYSVSREKKESFPLTVTSAQKNPTAFYLCASSRQTGSSYEQYFGPGTRLTVT.